This T cell receptor beta chain was sequenced during a study of OX40 agonist ivuxolimab in advanced cancers. At the level of the study: From roughly 23 to 90 years was the age range, with a mean of approximately 63 years, and about 83% were male. Whole-study findings and limits: Antigen specificity of clonally expanded peripheral T cells was not established. Among the lowest levels of clonal expansion were found in partial responders at 0.1-3.0 mg/kg.

TCRdb keeps only in-frame clones here, not all; method: immunoSEQ multiplex PCR. The table lists approximately 91,000 clones, more than 75% of them singletons. Concerning this clone: Its antigen is unidentified.

Looked up from germline, CDR1 is SGHAT and CDR2 is FQNNGV. This CDR3 has 14 amino acids. V lost 1 base and J 3 bases, leaving 7 bases between the germline ends. The chain recombines TRBV11-2 with TRBJ1-3; D gene ambiguous. The source of this sequence is an adult with an advanced solid tumor such as melanoma, head and neck, liver or kidney cancer. Sequencing used CD4+ or CD8+ T cells sorted from blood, obtained in a trial of the OX40 agonist ivuxolimab. The CDR3 DNA sequence: TGTGCCAGCAGCTTAGGGCATAATGGAAACACCATATATTTT. Translated, it gives CASSLGHNGNTIYF.